Shown below are 27 T cell receptor beta chains from a single sample sequenced in a study of blood T cell repertoires in COVID-19. TCRdb's table, derived via immunoSEQ multiplex PCR, lists solely in-frame clones and lacks some. In the table there are 35,000 to 50,000 clones, about four fifths of which are singletons. Sample: peripheral blood. These receptor sequences come from a man aged 55 to 70 in a cohort sampled during active COVID-19.

V usage is TRBV7-8 and J usage is TRBJ1-4; D might be TRBD1 (5 bases). The CDR3 is 15 amino acids. Germline-derived CDR1 and CDR2 are SGHVS and FQNEAQ. V shed 4 bases and J shed 7 bases, with 16 bases lying between them. In DNA, the CDR3 is TGTGCCAGCAGCTCCCCGGGACTAAAAGGTGAAAAACTGTTTTTT. Its translation: CASSSPGLKGEKLFF.

This clone occurred a few times. The chain's CDR3 is CASAPEREPYEQYF. The CDR3 DNA follows: TGTGCCAGCGCCCCTGAGAGGGAACCTTACGAGCAGTACTTC. This rearrangement joins TRBV28 to TRBJ2-7; D is possibly TRBD2 (5 bases). The CDR3 is 14 residues long. Trimming cost V 8 bases and J 4 bases, with 18 bases left between them. CDR1 MDHEN and CDR2 SYDVKM come from the germline V gene.

The count of this clone is one. This sequence joins TRBV5-1 and TRBJ2-7; TRBD1 agrees at 8 bases. The CDR3 has 14 residues. V trimming: 3 bases; J trimming: 5 bases; junction bases outside the gene matches: 7. Germline-derived CDR1 and CDR2 are SGHRS and YFSETQ. CDR3 DNA sequence: TGCGCCAGCAGCTCACCTGACAGGGGCCACGAGCAGTACTTC. Translating it yields CASSSPDRGHEQYF.

This chain joins TRBV5-1 and TRBJ2-1; 8 nucleotides align to TRBD1. The germline V gene has CDR1 SGHRS and CDR2 YFSETQ. V shed 0 bases and J 0 bases; nucleotides not matched to a gene: 8. The CDR3 is 18 residues long. CDR3 bases: TGCGCCAGCAGCTTGGCACAAACAGGGGGGAGCTCCTACAATGAGCAGTTCTTC. This gives the protein CASSLAQTGGSSYNEQFF.

The chain recombines TRBV7-3 with TRBJ2-3; 9 bases are shared with TRBD2. Germline CDR1 SGHTA, CDR2 FQGTGA. The CDR3 loop spans 14 amino acids. V lost 6 bases, J lost 6 bases, and 7 bases stayed unmatched. The CDR3 DNA is TGTGCCAGCAGGTTAGCGGGAGCAAGTGATACGCAGTATTTT. It is translated as CASRLAGASDTQYF.

This clone has only a few counts. The CDR3 region is CASSRRGRTTDTQYF. The CDR3 DNA sequence: TGTGCCAGCAGTCGCAGGGGAAGGACGACAGATACGCAGTATTTT. This chain uses TRBV6-6 with TRBJ2-3; the D gene is possibly TRBD1 (6 bases). The CDR3 is 15 amino acids. CDR1 is MNHNY, CDR2 SVGAGI, per germline (reference sequence). V was trimmed by 5 bases and J by 3 bases, leaving 15 bases between them.

V is TRBV6-5 and J is TRBJ2-3, with TRBD2 matching over 10 bases. Germline V gene data show CDR1 as MNHEY and CDR2 as SVGAGI. The CDR3 contains 15 residues. V lost 8 bases, J lost 3 bases, and 8 bases stayed unmatched. The CDR3 DNA is TGTGCCAGCGCCCTAGCGGGAGTAAGAACAGATACGCAGTATTTT. This codes for CASALAGVRTDTQYF.

The chain carries TRBV29-1 and TRBJ1-1, with a possible D match to TRBD1 (6 bases). This CDR3 contains 12 residues. The germline V gene has CDR1 SQVTM and CDR2 ANQGSEA. V was pared by 6 bases and J by 6 bases, with 14 bases between. CDR3 sequence reads: CSVATGMAEAFF. The CDR3 bases are TGCAGCGTAGCAACAGGGATGGCTGAAGCTTTCTTT.

The rearrangement joins TRBV3-1 (or the pseudogene TRBV3-2) to TRBJ1-5; D might be TRBD1 (6 bases). Germline-derived CDR1 and CDR2 are LGHDT and YNNKEL (reference sequence). The CDR3 consists of 14 residues. The germline V and J ends were trimmed by 4 bases and 4 bases, with 11 bases remaining between them. CDR3 nucleotides: TGTGCCAGCAGCCGGGGGGGCAGGAATCAGCCCCAGCATTTT. Amino acids: CASSRGGRNQPQHF.

J is TRBJ2-2 and V is TRBV11-1; 7 bases map to TRBD2. The CDR3 spans 14 residues. Germline CDR1 SGHAT, CDR2 FQDESV (reference sequence). J was trimmed by 1 base and V by 8 bases; bases with no gene match: 4. The CDR3 coding sequence is TGTGCCAGCTGTCTAGCGGTGAACACCGGGGAGCTGTTTTTT. Protein sequence: CASCLAVNTGELFF.

The rearrangement joins TRBV15 to TRBJ2-3, with 12 bases aligning to TRBD2. V gave up 5 bases and J gave up 4 bases; unmatched junction bases: 10. This CDR3 has 17 residues. The germline CDR1 and CDR2 sequences are LNHNV and YYDKDF (reference sequence). CDR3 nucleotide sequence: TGTGCCACCAGCCGTAACCTAGCGGGGGGGCTGGCAGATACGCAGTATTTT. Protein: CATSRNLAGGLADTQYF.

The V and J genes are TRBV28 and TRBJ2-1, with TRBD2 matching over 9 bases. Germline lookup yields CDR1 MDHEN and CDR2 SYDVKM. The V and J ends lost 8 bases and 5 bases, in that order; junction bases with no gene match: 7. There are 14 residues in the CDR3. The CDR3 sequence is CASSAGGRHNEQFF. CDR3 nucleotide sequence: TGTGCCAGCTCAGCGGGAGGACGTCACAATGAGCAGTTCTTC.

The rearrangement joins TRBV6-4 to TRBJ2-1; 9 nucleotides match TRBD2. Trimming took 0 bases from V and 7 from J; bases not matched to a gene: 1. The length of the CDR3 is 14 residues. In germline, CDR1 is MRHNA, CDR2 SNTAGT. The CDR3, as DNA: TGTGCCAGCAGTGACTCGCGGGGGGGGAATGAGCAGTTCTTC. This codes for CASSDSRGGNEQFF.

The chain has TRBV7-8 and TRBJ1-1; D is possibly TRBD1 (6 bases). Per germline, CDR1 SGHVS and CDR2 FQNEAQ. The ends were cut back, 0 bases at V and 4 bases at J, with 9 bases in the middle. The CDR3 runs 14 residues. The CDR3 nucleotides are TGTGCCAGCAGCTTAGCCACAGGGAGCACTGAAGCTTTCTTT. It is translated as CASSLATGSTEAFF.

The genes are TRBV3-1 (or the pseudogene TRBV3-2) and TRBJ2-1; no firm D call. Germline V gives CDR1 LGHDT, CDR2 YNNKEL (reference sequence). Trimming removed 0 bases at V and 6 bases at J, with 12 bases between. This CDR3 contains 15 residues. Here the CDR3 DNA reads TGTGCCAGCAGCCAAGATCATACGAGAACCAATGAGCAGTTCTTC. It translates to CASSQDHTRTNEQFF.

The chain couples TRBV7-2 to TRBJ1-2; TRBD1 agrees at 7 bases. The CDR3 loop spans 15 amino acids. After removal of 1 base from V and 4 bases from J, the junction contained 6 bases not matched to a gene. Germline loops: CDR1 SGHTA, CDR2 FQGNSA. The CDR3 region has the DNA TGTGCCAGCAGCTTAGGGGGGACAGCTCTCTATGGCTACACCTTC. Its translation: CASSLGGTALYGYTF.

The chain combines TRBV15 with TRBJ1-5; D is possibly TRBD1 (5 bases). There are 15 residues in the CDR3. Germline V lookup: CDR1 LNHNV, CDR2 YYDKDF (reference sequence). The V end lost 1 base, the J end lost 4 bases, and 11 bases lay between the germline ends. CDR3 residues: CATSRGGGRNQPQHF. Here the CDR3 DNA reads TGTGCCACCAGCAGAGGGGGGGGAAGAAATCAGCCCCAGCATTTT. Using reference TRBV15 and TRBJ1-5 for the parts outside the CDR3, the full variable domain is DAMVIQNPRYQVTQFGKPVTLSCSQTLNHNVMYWYQQKSSQAPKLLFHYYDKDFNNEADTPDNFQSRRPNTSFCFLDIRSPGLGDTAMYLCATSRGGGRNQPQHFGDGTRLSIL.

The J gene is TRBJ1-2, the V gene TRBV6-2 or TRBV6-3; D uncertain. Germline V CDR1 and CDR2: MNHEY, SVGEGT. The germline V and J ends were trimmed by 5 bases and 4 bases, with 5 bases remaining between them. CDR3 length: 11 amino acids. As DNA, the CDR3 is TGTGCCAGCAGTCCCGGCTATGGCTACACCTTC. It is translated as CASSPGYGYTF.

The V and J genes are TRBV4-1 and TRBJ2-2, with D perhaps TRBD2 (6 bases). Trimming cost V 1 base and J 6 bases, with 12 bases left between them. This CDR3 has 15 amino acids. The germline V gene has CDR1 MGHRA and CDR2 YSYEKL. CDR3 coding DNA: TGCGCCAGCAGCCAAGGCGGGACCGCCCCCGGGGAGCTGTTTTTT. It encodes CASSQGGTAPGELFF.

Turning to this clone: At one boundary the junction diverges from the germline segment, which might be a read error. The rearrangement links TRBV2 to TRBJ2-1, with D tentatively TRBD1 (6 bases). The CDR3 runs to 11 residues. CDR1 and CDR2 from the germline V gene are SNHLY and FYNNEI. This chain's CDR3 is CASSERDTRIF. Here the CDR3 DNA reads TGTGCCAGCAGTGAACGGGACACCCGTATCTTC.

The chain uses TRBV30 and TRBJ1-3; the D gene is possibly TRBD1 (6 bases). This CDR3 region has 14 residues. Germline V gives CDR1 GTSNPN, CDR2 SVGIG (reference sequence). Trimming cost V 4 bases and J 0 bases, with 10 bases left between them. The CDR3 region has the DNA TGTGCCTGGAATGACAGGAGCTCTGGAAACACCATATATTTT. Its translation: CAWNDRSSGNTIYF. Full variable domain (remainder filled in from reference TRBV30 and TRBJ1-3): SQTIHQWPATLVQPVGSPLSLECTVEGTSNPNLYWYRQAAGRGLQLLFYSVGIGQISSEVPQNLSASRPQDRQFILSSKKLLLSDSGFYLCAWNDRSSGNTIYFGEGSWLTVV.

The chain employs TRBV11-2 and TRBJ2-7, with D possibly being TRBD1 (6 bases). The CDR3 covers 14 residues. V lost 1 base and J lost 6, with 13 bases in between. From germline, CDR1 is SGHAT and CDR2 FQNNGV. The CDR3 bases are TGTGCCAGCAGCTTAGGAGGGACATTTGGCGAGCAGTACTTC. It translates to CASSLGGTFGEQYF.

The rearrangement joins TRBV28 to TRBJ1-2, with 9 nucleotides matching TRBD1. Unmatched junction bases numbered 11, after V lost 5 bases and J lost 4 bases. Germline V lookup: CDR1 MDHEN, CDR2 SYDVKM. The CDR3 covers 16 residues. CDR3 sequence: CASSAQRTGGGYGYTF. The CDR3 DNA reads as TGTGCCAGCAGTGCCCAAAGAACAGGGGGCGGCTATGGCTACACCTTC.

The chain couples TRBV7-2 to TRBJ2-5, with no clear D. V was pared by 0 bases and J by 5 bases, with 7 bases between. The germline V gene encodes CDR1 SGHTA and CDR2 FQGNSA. The CDR3 extends over 13 amino acids. CDR3 bases: TGTGCCAGCAGCTTAGCCCCGGTGGAGACCCAGTACTTC. Amino acid sequence: CASSLAPVETQYF.

The rearrangement uses TRBV18 and TRBJ2-7; TRBD2 might be the D (6 bases). Germline-derived CDR1 and CDR2 are KGHSH and LQKENI. V lost 3 bases and J lost 4, with 22 bases in between. CDR3 length: 17 residues. CDR3 DNA: TGTGCCAGCTCACCCAATCACCCTTGGGACTCGGGGTACGAGCAGTACTTC. Residues: CASSPNHPWDSGYEQYF. Complete variable domain (other parts from reference TRBV18 and TRBJ2-7): NAGVMQNPRHLVRRRGQEARLRCSPMKGHSHVYWYRQLPEEGLKFMVYLQKENIIDESGMPKERFSAEFPKEGPSILRIQQVVRGDSAAYFCASSPNHPWDSGYEQYFGPGTRLTVT.

The chain carries TRBV24-1 and TRBJ2-5; D is ambiguous. CDR3 length: 15 amino acids. V was pared by 4 bases and J by 1 base, with 12 bases between. Germline values: CDR1 KGHDR, CDR2 SFDVKD. CDR3 sequence: CATSEAGGPQETQYF. The CDR3 bases are TGTGCCACCAGTGAGGCTGGTGGTCCCCAAGAGACCCAGTACTTC.

The chain joins TRBV5-4 to TRBJ1-1, with D unclear. The CDR3 covers 15 residues. Trimming shortened V by 4 bases and J by 1 base, and 14 bases separated the two germline ends. The germline V gene has CDR1 SGHNT and CDR2 YYREEE (reference sequence). The CDR3 DNA is TGTGCCAGCAGCGGGAAGGGAGTACGGAACACTGAAGCTTTCTTT. It translates to CASSGKGVRNTEAFF.